This is a list of T cell receptor beta chains from one sample in a study of blood T cell repertoires in COVID-19. Data came from immunoSEQ multiplex PCR; TCRdb stores just in-frame clones and leaves some out. The data contain some 100,000 clones, about 85% of them singletons. Sequencing used peripheral blood. The receptors derive from a man between 60 and 75 years old with acute or convalescent COVID-19. The CDR3 runs from the conserved cysteine through the conserved F or W. D genes are given only for firm matches. Some rows have no size entry. The others give once, few or many, or a class for an expanded clone.

clone_size | j_call | d_call | v_call | cdr3_nt | cdr3_aa
NA | TRBJ2-7 | NA | TRBV5-1 | TGCGCCAGCAGCTTGAGCGGGTCGACCTACGAGCAGTACTTC | CASSLSGSTYEQYF
NA | TRBJ1-3 | TRBD1 | TRBV11-3 | TGTGCCAGCAGCTTAGAGGGACAGAAAACTGGAAACACCATATATTTT | CASSLEGQKTGNTIYF
NA | TRBJ2-5 | TRBD2 | TRBV3-1/TRBV3-2 | TGTGCCAGCAGCCAAGCGGGACTACTCCAAGAGACCCAGTACTTC | CASSQAGLLQETQYF
NA | TRBJ2-7 | TRBD2 | TRBV5-6 | TGTGCCAGCAGCTTGCGAGGACTAGCGGGGGGGTACGAGCAGTACTTC | CASSLRGLAGGYEQYF
NA | TRBJ1-2 | NA | TRBV6-5 | TGTGCCAGCAGCCTGAATAGCGGGACCCCCTACACCTTC | CASSLNSGTPYTF
NA | TRBJ1-5 | NA | TRBV28 | TGTGCCAGCAGTTTACCCCTTACAGGGTTGGATCAGCCCCAGCATTTT | CASSLPLTGLDQPQHF
NA | TRBJ2-5 | TRBD1 | TRBV5-4 | TGTGCCAGCAGCCCTCCGACAGGGAAAGAGACCCAGTACTTC | CASSPPTGKETQYF
NA | TRBJ2-1 | TRBD2 | TRBV7-9 | TGTGCCAGCAGCCAGGGGAGGACTAGCGGTCTTAGCTCCTACAATGAGCAGTTCTTC | CASSQGRTSGLSSYNEQFF
NA | TRBJ2-4 | TRBD2 | TRBV6-2/TRBV6-3 | TGTGCCAGCAGTGACGGACTAGCCTCCAAAAACATTCAGTACTTC | CASSDGLASKNIQYF
few | TRBJ2-3 | NA | TRBV30 | TGTGCCTGGAGTGATGGGAATGGGGCCGATACGCAGTATTTT | CAWSDGNGADTQYF
once | TRBJ1-1 | TRBD1 | TRBV27 | TGTGCCAGCAGTTTAAGGGCGGGACAGGGGAACACTGAAGCTTTCTTT | CASSLRAGQGNTEAFF
few | TRBJ1-2 | TRBD1 | TRBV12-3/TRBV12-4 | TGTGCCAGCAGCCCGACAGGGAACGATGGCTACACCTTC | CASSPTGNDGYTF
NA | TRBJ2-1 | TRBD2 | TRBV14 | TGTGCCAGCAGTTCACTAGCGTCCTACAATGAGCAGTTCTTC | CASSSLASYNEQFF
NA | TRBJ2-2 | TRBD1 | TRBV18 | TGTGCCAGCTCACACGCGACAGGGGGTTTCACCGGGGAGCTGTTTTTT | CASSHATGGFTGELFF
NA | TRBJ1-5 | TRBD1 | TRBV10-3 | TGTGCCATCAGTGGACAGGGGGTAGCTCAGCCCCAGCATTTT | CAISGQGVAQPQHF
NA | TRBJ1-2 | NA | TRBV7-6 | TGTGCCAGCAGCCCAGGAACAGTAGGGGTAGTCTATGGCTACACCTTC | CASSPGTVGVVYGYTF
NA | TRBJ2-7 | NA | TRBV12-3/TRBV12-4 | TGTGCCAGCAGCATAGACATGCTGTACGAGCAGTACTTC | CASSIDMLYEQYF
NA | TRBJ2-7 | TRBD1 | TRBV10-3 | TGTGCCATCAGTGATAACAGGGGGTTTTCCTACGAGCAGTACTTC | CAISDNRGFSYEQYF
NA | TRBJ2-2 | TRBD1 | TRBV9 | TGTGCCAGCAGCGTAGGGGACAGGACCGGGGAGCTGTTTTTT | CASSVGDRTGELFF
NA | TRBJ2-7 | NA | TRBV3-1/TRBV3-2 | TGTGCCAGCAGCCAAGATTTGAACAGGGCGGAGTACGAGCAGTACTTC | CASSQDLNRAEYEQYF
NA | TRBJ1-4 | NA | TRBV5-1 | TGCGCCAGCAGCTTGGGTCCCCAGGGGACTAATGAAAAACTGTTTTTT | CASSLGPQGTNEKLFF
NA | TRBJ1-4 | TRBD1 | TRBV7-9 | TGTGCCAGCAGCTCCCGACAGGGCTGGGAAAAACTGTTTTTT | CASSSRQGWEKLFF
NA | TRBJ2-3 | NA | TRBV5-1 | TGCGCCAGCAGCTTGGCCGGACTAACCACAGATACGCAGTATTTT | CASSLAGLTTDTQYF
NA | TRBJ2-7 | TRBD2 | TRBV5-1 | TGCGCCAGCAGCAACACTGGCGGGAGAATAGACTACGAGCAGTACTTC | CASSNTGGRIDYEQYF
NA | TRBJ1-5 | NA | TRBV3-1/TRBV3-2 | TGTGCCAGCAGCCAAGATAGCAGGGGTCAGCCCCAGCATTTT | CASSQDSRGQPQHF
NA | TRBJ2-7 | NA | TRBV28 | TGTGCCAGCAGTGCCTACTCCTACGAGCAGTACTTC | CASSAYSYEQYF
NA | TRBJ1-2 | TRBD1 | TRBV19 | TGTGCCAGTAGACCGGGACAGGGCTATGGCTACACCTTC | CASRPGQGYGYTF
NA | TRBJ1-1 | NA | TRBV12-3/TRBV12-4 | TGTGCCAGCAGTACACAGGGTTCTGAAGCTTTCTTT | CASSTQGSEAFF